This is a list of T cell receptor beta chains from one sample in a study of blood T cell repertoires in COVID-19. Clones were read by immunoSEQ multiplex PCR, and TCRdb kept only the in-frame ones, dropping some. The sample carries roughly 260,000 clones, approximately 81% recorded once. What was sequenced was peripheral blood. These receptors originate from a woman aged 18-30 years with acute or convalescent COVID-19. CDR3s include the opening cysteine and the closing phenylalanine or tryptophan. The D gene is left open where the match is weak. Expanded clones get a size class; other rows say once, few or many, or leave the size out.

v_gene,abundance,j_gene,d_gene,CDR3aa,CDR3nt
TRBV3-1/TRBV3-2,.,TRBJ1-5,.,CASSRGGSNQPQHF,TGTGCCAGCAGCCGAGGGGGAAGCAATCAGCCCCAGCATTTT
TRBV30,.,TRBJ2-1,TRBD2,CAQSGKLNEQFF,TGTGCCCAAAGCGGGAAACTCAATGAGCAGTTCTTC
TRBV10-3,.,TRBJ1-5,TRBD1,CATTDRVDNQPQHF,TGTGCCACCACGGACAGGGTTGACAATCAGCCCCAGCATTTT
TRBV19,.,TRBJ1-4,TRBD1,CASSLLRDSFNEKLFF,TGTGCCAGTAGCCTCCTTCGGGACAGCTTTAATGAAAAACTGTTTTTT
TRBV5-6,.,TRBJ1-2,TRBD1,CASSDRGSDYGYTF,TGTGCCAGCAGCGACAGGGGGAGCGACTATGGCTACACCTTC
TRBV30,.,TRBJ2-7,TRBD1,CAWAGTASYEQYF,TGTGCCTGGGCCGGGACAGCCTCCTACGAGCAGTACTTC
TRBV28,.,TRBJ2-1,TRBD2,CAQGASGKIDEQFF,TGTGCCCAAGGTGCTAGCGGGAAGATCGATGAGCAGTTCTTC
TRBV4-3,.,TRBJ2-7,TRBD2,CASSQDGQGGSYEQYF,TGCGCCAGCAGCCAAGATGGGCAGGGAGGGTCCTACGAGCAGTACTTC
TRBV6-4,.,TRBJ1-2,TRBD1,CASSAYKGANYGYTF,TGTGCCAGCAGCGCTTACAAGGGGGCCAACTATGGCTACACCTTC
TRBV29-1,.,TRBJ2-7,TRBD1,CSVEDDRGASYEQYF,TGCAGCGTTGAAGACGACAGGGGGGCTTCCTACGAGCAGTACTTC
TRBV3-1/TRBV3-2,.,TRBJ2-5,.,CASSQALATQETQYF,TGTGCCAGCAGCCAAGCCCTAGCCACCCAAGAAACCCAGTACTTC
TRBV18,.,TRBJ2-2,TRBD2,CASSPGLAATNTGELFF,TGTGCCAGCTCTCCCGGACTAGCGGCCACGAACACCGGGGAGCTGTTTTTT
TRBV15,.,TRBJ1-3,.,CATSRQGSRSGNTIYF,TGTGCCACCAGCAGACAGGGTTCGAGGTCCGGAAACACCATATATTTT
TRBV19,.,TRBJ2-7,TRBD1,CASSAGTGAYEQYF,TGTGCCAGTAGCGCCGGGACAGGGGCCTACGAGCAGTACTTC
TRBV15,.,TRBJ2-1,TRBD1,CATSRGDRSYNEQFF,TGTGCCACCAGCAGAGGGGACAGGTCCTACAATGAGCAGTTCTTC
TRBV19,once,TRBJ2-7,.,CASSITVGGGYEQYF,TGTGCCAGTAGTATCACGGTAGGGGGGGGTTACGAGCAGTACTTC
TRBV5-5,.,TRBJ2-5,.,CASSFRGSETQYF,TGTGCCAGCAGCTTTAGGGGCAGCGAGACCCAGTACTTC
TRBV5-1,.,TRBJ2-2,.,CASSGLRGNTGELFF,TGCGCCAGCAGCGGTCTGCGCGGGAACACCGGGGAGCTGTTTTTT
TRBV11-2,.,TRBJ2-7,.,CASSLDGGAYEQYF,TGTGCCAGCAGCTTAGACGGGGGAGCCTACGAGCAGTACTTC
TRBV3-1/TRBV3-2,.,TRBJ2-7,.,CASSPDISYEQYF,TGTGCCAGCAGCCCAGACATCTCCTACGAGCAGTACTTC
TRBV7-9,.,TRBJ2-2,TRBD2,CASSQKREGTGELFF,TGTGCCAGCAGCCAGAAGCGGGAGGGCACCGGGGAGCTGTTTTTT
TRBV7-8,few,TRBJ2-2,TRBD2,CASSLGVVSGSTGELFF,TGTGCCAGCAGCTTAGGGGTGGTTAGCGGGAGTACCGGGGAGCTGTTTTTT
TRBV5-5,.,TRBJ1-4,TRBD1,CASSPGTGIANEKLFF,TGTGCCAGCAGCCCAGGGACAGGGATAGCTAATGAAAAACTGTTTTTT
TRBV7-2,.,TRBJ2-5,.,CASSLGAQASGETQYF,TGTGCCAGCAGCTTAGGGGCGCAGGCAAGCGGAGAGACCCAGTACTTC
TRBV19,.,TRBJ2-1,TRBD2,CASTASGYYNEQFF,TGTGCCAGTACCGCTAGCGGGTACTACAATGAGCAGTTCTTC
TRBV27,.,TRBJ2-7,.,CASKEYASPAYEQYF,TGTGCCAGCAAAGAATACGCGTCCCCTGCCTACGAGCAGTACTTC
TRBV6-6,.,TRBJ1-1,.,CASSYGGGGLNTEAFF,TGTGCCAGCAGTTACGGCGGGGGCGGACTGAACACTGAAGCTTTCTTT
TRBV4-3,few,TRBJ2-7,TRBD1,CASSQGETGGRGYEQYF,TGCGCCAGCAGCCAAGGAGAAACAGGGGGAAGGGGCTACGAGCAGTACTTC
TRBV5-1,.,TRBJ2-5,TRBD2,CASSRRGGSDETQYF,TGCGCCAGCAGTAGAAGGGGCGGGAGTGATGAGACCCAGTACTTC
TRBV6-5,.,TRBJ2-3,TRBD2,CASSWVAGGTDTQYF,TGTGCCAGCAGTTGGGTAGCGGGAGGCACAGATACGCAGTATTTT
TRBV9,.,TRBJ2-2,.,CASSVAPSTGELFF,TGTGCCAGCAGCGTAGCTCCGAGCACCGGGGAGCTGTTTTTT
TRBV6-6,.,TRBJ1-2,.,CASSYQSSSPYGYTF,TGTGCCAGCAGTTACCAGTCTAGCTCGCCCTATGGCTACACCTTC
TRBV6-2/TRBV6-3,once,TRBJ1-2,.,CASSYVEVEYGYTF,TGTGCCAGCAGTTACGTGGAGGTTGAATATGGCTACACCTTC
TRBV6-5,.,TRBJ1-1,.,CASRLDSGRAHEAFF,TGTGCCAGCAGACTGGACAGCGGGAGGGCCCATGAAGCTTTCTTT
TRBV11-2,.,TRBJ2-1,TRBD2,CASSTQRLAVYNEQFF,TGTGCCAGCAGCACCCAAAGACTAGCGGTCTACAATGAGCAGTTCTTC
TRBV7-9,.,TRBJ1-1,.,CASSLSLVQGSGDTEAFF,TGTGCCAGCAGCTTATCCCTCGTGCAGGGAAGTGGAGACACTGAAGCTTTCTTT
TRBV7-2,.,TRBJ2-7,.,CASSFSQGLIYEQYF,TGTGCCAGCAGCTTTAGCCAGGGCTTAATCTACGAGCAGTACTTC
TRBV6-2/TRBV6-3,once,TRBJ2-2,.,CASSLGLPTGELFF,TGTGCCAGCAGCCTGGGACTCCCCACCGGGGAGCTGTTTTTT
TRBV7-8,.,TRBJ2-4,TRBD2,CASSFGGAAKNIQYF,TGTGCCAGCAGCTTCGGGGGGGCGGCCAAAAACATTCAGTACTTC
TRBV10-2,.,TRBJ1-3,.,CASSVSGYGNTIYF,TGCGCCAGCAGTGTTTCCGGGTACGGAAACACCATATATTTT
TRBV9,.,TRBJ1-6,TRBD1,CASSARQGGSPLHF,TGTGCCAGCAGCGCTAGACAGGGTGGTTCACCCCTCCACTTT
TRBV7-2,.,TRBJ2-4,TRBD2,CASSPPGLAAKNIQYF,TGTGCCAGCAGCCCGCCGGGACTAGCGGCCAAAAACATTCAGTACTTC
TRBV28,.,TRBJ2-5,.,CASSLENQETQYF,TGTGCCAGCAGTTTAGAGAACCAAGAGACCCAGTACTTC
TRBV18,.,TRBJ2-5,.,CASSPSPVETQYF,TGTGCCAGCTCACCATCGCCAGTGGAGACCCAGTACTTC
TRBV2,.,TRBJ1-2,.,CASLLQGTLYGGYTF,TGTGCCAGCTTGTTGCAGGGAACCCTCTACGGAGGCTACACCTTC
TRBV16,once,TRBJ1-2,.,CASSLNLGYTF,TGTGCCAGCAGCCTGAACTTGGGCTACACCTTC
TRBV24-1,.,TRBJ2-1,.,CATSDLAYNEQFF,TGTGCCACCAGTGACCTAGCGTACAATGAGCAGTTCTTC
TRBV7-2,.,TRBJ1-6,.,CASSLVGQGANF,.
TRBV5-3,.,TRBJ1-2,TRBD1,CARSLVGRDSNYGYTF,TGTGCCAGAAGCTTGGTGGGCCGGGACAGCAACTATGGCTACACCTTC
TRBV4-1,.,TRBJ1-5,.,CASSQDPGLPGQPQHF,TGCGCCAGCAGCCAAGACCCGGGTCTTCCTGGTCAGCCCCAGCATTTT
TRBV29-1,few,TRBJ1-1,.,CSVEQGRLNTEAFF,TGCAGCGTTGAACAGGGGCGCCTCAACACTGAAGCTTTCTTT
TRBV20-1,few,TRBJ1-3,TRBD1,CSASRGQASGNTIYF,TGCAGTGCTAGTCGGGGACAGGCCTCTGGAAACACCATATATTTT
TRBV6-5,.,TRBJ1-2,TRBD1,CASTRGQGDYGYTF,TGTGCCAGCACCAGGGGACAGGGAGACTATGGCTACACCTTC
TRBV5-5,.,TRBJ2-5,.,CASAGRTGETQYF,TGTGCCAGCGCAGGACGGACTGGGGAGACCCAGTACTTC
TRBV29-1,.,TRBJ2-1,.,CSVDWVGAWNEQFF,TGCAGCGTTGATTGGGTAGGGGCGTGGAATGAGCAGTTCTTC
TRBV27,.,TRBJ1-2,.,CASRSETGRGYTF,TGTGCCAGCAGATCAGAGACAGGACGTGGCTACACCTTC
TRBV7-2,.,TRBJ2-1,TRBD2,CASSSGLDGNEQFF,TGTGCCAGCAGCAGCGGACTAGATGGCAATGAGCAGTTCTTC
TRBV2,.,TRBJ2-7,TRBD2,CASTGLAGGHEQYF,TGTGCCAGCACCGGACTAGCGGGAGGCCACGAGCAGTACTTC
TRBV6-5,.,TRBJ2-3,TRBD2,CASSYLAGGEYF,TGTGCCAGCAGTTACCTAGCGGGAGGGGAGTATTTT